The 21 T cell receptor beta chains below come from one sample, sequenced in a study of cytomegalovirus exposure and HLA in healthy donors. It was with 60 Vbeta and 13 Jbeta primers that the PCR ran. Sequenced by immunoSEQ multiplex PCR; TCRdb stores in-frame clones only, minus some. There are some 150,000 clones in the sample; approximately 78% occur only once, and about 0.76% lies in the top ten. The sequencing sample was made of PBMCs. Every receptor here comes from a woman younger than 35 in good health and CMV-seronegative.

The chain has TRBV7-9 and TRBJ2-5, with 8 bases that match TRBD1. After removal of 5 bases from V and 2 bases from J, the junction contained 10 bases not matched to a gene. The CDR3 has 16 amino acids. Looked up from germline, CDR1 is SEHNR and CDR2 is FQNEAQ (reference sequence). This CDR3 reads CASSPLRDRPQETQYF. For the CDR3, the DNA is TGTGCCAGCAGCCCCCTGCGGGACAGGCCTCAAGAGACCCAGTACTTC.

The CDR3 is CASRLRGGREKLFF. The CDR3 coding sequence is TGTGCCAGCAGGCTCCGCGGGGGGAGGGAAAAACTGTTTTTT. The chain uses TRBV28 and TRBJ1-4; D may be TRBD1 (5 bases). Germline CDR1 reads MDHEN; CDR2 reads SYDVKM. The V end was cut by 6 bases, the J end by 8 bases, with 16 bases between. The CDR3 length is 14 residues.

V usage is TRBV30 and J usage is TRBJ1-6, with 11 positions matching TRBD1. Germline CDR1 GTSNPN, CDR2 SVGIG (reference sequence). The CDR3 length is 13 residues. The V segment lost 5 bases and the J segment 7 bases; nucleotides outside the gene matches: 1. CDR3 DNA sequence: TGTGCCTGGCGGACAGGGGGCAATTCACCCCTCCACTTT. Its protein product is CAWRTGGNSPLHF.

This clone came up a few times. J is TRBJ2-1 and V is TRBV7-2, with TRBD2 matching 13 bases. CDR1 is SGHTA and CDR2 is FQGNSA in the germline V gene. The CDR3 contains 18 residues. The trim removed 6 bases at V and 7 bases at J, leaving 15 bases unmatched. The CDR3 DNA reads TGTGCCAGCAGATACCCCCCCGAGGGACTAGCGGGAAGGAATGAGCAGTTCTTC. As protein: CASRYPPEGLAGRNEQFF. Full variable domain (missing parts from reference TRBV7-2 and TRBJ2-1): GAGVSQSPSNKVTEKGKDVELRCDPISGHTALYWYRQSLGQGLEFLIYFQGNSAPDKSGLPSDRFSAERTGGSVSTLTIQRTQQEDSAVYLCASRYPPEGLAGRNEQFFGPGTRLTVL.

The chain recombines TRBV20-1 with TRBJ2-3; D is undetermined. Germline V gives CDR1 DFQATT, CDR2 SNEGSKA (reference sequence). The CDR3 is made up of 11 amino acids. The V and J ends lost 2 bases and 3 bases respectively, with 3 bases between them. The CDR3 DNA follows: TGCAGTGCTAGACGTACAGATACGCAGTATTTT. This sequence encodes CSARRTDTQYF.

The chain is built from TRBV4-1 and TRBJ2-7; D is possibly TRBD2 (6 bases). Trimming took off 5 bases at V and 3 bases at J, with 17 bases between the two ends. This CDR3 comprises 15 residues. Germline lookup yields CDR1 MGHRA and CDR2 YSYEKL. CDR3 sequence (DNA): TGCGCCAGCAGCGTAACCGGGACTTATAACTACGAGCAGTACTTC. This sequence encodes CASSVTGTYNYEQYF.

The chain recombines TRBV4-1 with TRBJ1-2, with D unresolved. V was pared by 2 bases and J by 1 base, with 17 bases between. Per germline, CDR1 MGHRA and CDR2 YSYEKL. The CDR3 extends over 17 amino acids. CDR3 sequence (DNA): TGCGCCAGCAGCCAATCCGGGGTGTCAGCTCTTAACTATGGCTACACCTTC. Translating it yields CASSQSGVSALNYGYTF.

The V gene is TRBV19, the J gene TRBJ1-5, with D possibly being TRBD1 (5 bases). V gave up 1 base and J gave up 6 bases, with 13 bases separating them. CDR1 and CDR2 (germline): LNHDA, SQIVND (reference sequence). This CDR3 is 15 amino acids long. CDR3 amino acids: CASSIAGSGFQPQHF. CDR3 coding DNA: TGTGCCAGTAGTATAGCAGGGAGCGGGTTTCAGCCCCAGCATTTT.

CDR3 sequence reads: CASREGLLDETQYF. CDR3 bases: TGTGCCAGCAGGGAGGGACTTTTGGATGAGACCCAGTACTTC. V is TRBV5-6 and J is TRBJ2-5, with D possibly TRBD2 on 6 matching bases. V shed 5 bases and J shed 5 bases, with 16 bases lying between them. Looked up from germline, CDR1 is SGHDT and CDR2 is YYEEEE. This CDR3 is built from 14 residues.

This clone was recorded only once. The V and J genes are TRBV14 and TRBJ2-7; 11 nucleotides agree with TRBD2. This CDR3 has 16 residues. Germline V gives CDR1 SGHDN, CDR2 FVKESK. V shed 3 bases and J 0 bases; nucleotides not matched to a gene: 4. The CDR3 nucleotides read TGTGCCAGCAGCCATCTAGCGGGGGGCAGCTCCTACGAGCAGTACTTC. As protein: CASSHLAGGSSYEQYF.

The V call is TRBV4-2, the J call TRBJ2-3; 9 bases map to TRBD2. The length of the CDR3 is 21 residues. Trimming took 0 bases from V and 2 from J; bases not matched to a gene: 18. Germline assignment: CDR1 LGHNA and CDR2 YNFKEQ. The CDR3 is CASSQEVKLSGRLDDTDTQYF. CDR3 coding DNA: TGTGCCAGCAGCCAAGAAGTCAAGCTAAGCGGGAGGCTAGACGACACAGATACGCAGTATTTT.

The V call is TRBV2, the J call TRBJ2-5; 8 nucleotides align to TRBD1. The assigned J gene may be wrong: the sequence end matches TRBJ2-7 better. In germline, CDR1 is SNHLY, CDR2 FYNNEI. CDR3 length equals 13 residues. CDR3 amino acids: CASRDRESYEQYF. As DNA, the CDR3 is TGTGCCAGCAGGGACAGGGAGTCCTACGAGCAGTACTTC.

Worth noting for this clone: The junction does not match germline at one end; this may be a read error. The rearrangement uses TRBV7-9 and TRBJ1-1, with D possibly being TRBD1 (6 bases). The CDR3 is 16 amino acids. Germline lookup yields CDR1 SEHNR and CDR2 FQNEAQ (reference sequence). CDR3 residues: CSSSFPRGQSNTEAFF. In nucleotides, the CDR3 is TGTTCCAGCAGCTTTCCGCGAGGACAGTCGAACACTGAAGCTTTCTTT.

This clone has just one count. The chain combines TRBV28 with TRBJ2-1, with TRBD2 as a possible D gene (5 bases). The V end was cut by 7 bases, the J end by 4 bases, with 8 bases between. The CDR3 covers 12 residues. Germline V CDR1 and CDR2: MDHEN, SYDVKM. As DNA, the CDR3 is TGTGCCAGCAACCGGGGATACAATGAGCAGTTCTTC. Translated, it gives CASNRGYNEQFF.

J is TRBJ2-1 and V is TRBV7-2; D remains ambiguous. Germline assignment: CDR1 SGHTA and CDR2 FQGNSA. There are 15 residues in the CDR3. The V end lost 1 base, the J end lost 3 bases, and 10 bases lay between the germline ends. CDR3 in DNA: TGTGCCAGCAGCTTAGGTTCCAGGAACTACAATGAGCAGTTCTTC. Its protein product is CASSLGSRNYNEQFF.

This rearrangement joins TRBV20-1 to TRBJ1-1; D is ambiguous. The V and J ends lost 4 bases and 11 bases respectively, with 14 bases between them. The CDR3 totals 11 residues. Germline values: CDR1 DFQATT, CDR2 SNEGSKA (reference sequence). The CDR3 DNA follows: TGCAGTGCTAAGGCGCGGGAGGTGGCTTTCTTT. Its protein is CSAKAREVAFF.

The genes are TRBV19 and TRBJ1-1, with D uncertain. The germline V gene has CDR1 LNHDA and CDR2 SQIVND (reference sequence). The ends were cut back, 5 bases at V and 3 bases at J, with 10 bases in the middle. The CDR3 consists of 13 residues. The CDR3 DNA sequence: TGTGCCAGTAGTCGCGGGTCAGACACTGAAGCTTTCTTT. Translating gives CASSRGSDTEAFF.

The chain couples TRBV7-2 to TRBJ2-3; a possible D gene is TRBD2 (6 bases). From germline, CDR1 is SGHTA and CDR2 FQGNSA. V was shortened by 5 bases and J by 2 bases, with 17 bases between the two germline ends. CDR3 length: 16 amino acids. The CDR3 here is CASSRSRDLFTDTQYF. CDR3 bases: TGTGCCAGCAGCCGAAGCCGGGACTTATTCACAGATACGCAGTATTTT.

The chain couples TRBV28 to TRBJ2-7, with 11 nucleotides matching TRBD2. This CDR3 comprises 16 residues. V trimming: 5 bases; J trimming: 2 bases; junction bases outside the gene matches: 8. Looked up from germline, CDR1 is MDHEN and CDR2 is SYDVKM. CDR3 protein: CASSMRLAGPAYEQYF. CDR3 nucleotides: TGTGCCAGCAGTATGCGACTAGCGGGACCTGCCTACGAGCAGTACTTC.

The chain joins TRBV7-2 to TRBJ2-1; no clear D. Between the trimmed V and J ends, which lost 2 bases and 5 bases, there was a span of 7 bases. Germline V CDR1 and CDR2: SGHTA, FQGNSA. The CDR3 has 13 amino acids. The CDR3 spells CASSLNPNNEQFF. The CDR3 region has the DNA TGTGCCAGCAGCTTAAATCCAAACAATGAGCAGTTCTTC.

The chain recombines TRBV7-6 with TRBJ2-1; D is ambiguous. The CDR3 is made up of 12 amino acids. Per the germline V gene, CDR1 is SGHVS and CDR2 is FNYEAQ. V lost 8 bases and J lost 7, with 12 bases in between. The CDR3 bases are TGTGCCAGCTCCCTAACCGGGAATGAGCAGTTCTTC. This gives the protein CASSLTGNEQFF.